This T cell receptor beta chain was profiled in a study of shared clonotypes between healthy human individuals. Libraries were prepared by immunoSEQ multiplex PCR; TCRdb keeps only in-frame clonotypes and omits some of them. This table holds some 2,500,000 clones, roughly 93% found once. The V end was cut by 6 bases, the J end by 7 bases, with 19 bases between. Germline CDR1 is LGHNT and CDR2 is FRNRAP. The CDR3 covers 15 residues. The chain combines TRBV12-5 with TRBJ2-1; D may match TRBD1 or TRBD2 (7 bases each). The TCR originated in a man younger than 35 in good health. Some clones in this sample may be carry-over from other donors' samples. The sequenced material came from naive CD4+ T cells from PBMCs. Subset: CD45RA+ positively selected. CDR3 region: CASGRSQGGMNEQFF. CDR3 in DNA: TGTGCTAGTGGCCGATCGCAGGGGGGGATGAATGAGCAGTTCTTC. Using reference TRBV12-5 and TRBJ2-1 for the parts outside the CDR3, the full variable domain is DARVTQTPRHKVTEMGQEVTMRCQPILGHNTVFWYRQTMMQGLELLAYFRNRAPLDDSGMPKDRFSAEMPDATLATLKIQPSEPRDSAVYFCASGRSQGGMNEQFFGPGTRLTVL.